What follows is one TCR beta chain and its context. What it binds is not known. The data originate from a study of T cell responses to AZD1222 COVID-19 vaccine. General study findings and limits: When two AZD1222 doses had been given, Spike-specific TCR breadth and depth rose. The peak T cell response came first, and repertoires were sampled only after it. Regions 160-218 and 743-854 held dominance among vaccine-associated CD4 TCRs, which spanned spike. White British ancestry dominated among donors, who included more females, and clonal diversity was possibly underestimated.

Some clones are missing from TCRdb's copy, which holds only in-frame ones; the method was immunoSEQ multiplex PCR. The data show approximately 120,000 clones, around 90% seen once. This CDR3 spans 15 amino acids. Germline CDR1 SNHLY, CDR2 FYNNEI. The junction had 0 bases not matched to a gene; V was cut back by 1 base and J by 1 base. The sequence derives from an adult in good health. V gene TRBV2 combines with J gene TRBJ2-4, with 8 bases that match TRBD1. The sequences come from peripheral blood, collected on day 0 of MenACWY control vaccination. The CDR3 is CASSEGTGAKNIQYF. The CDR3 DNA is TGTGCCAGCAGTGAAGGGACAGGGGCCAAAAACATTCAGTACTTC.